These T cell receptor beta chains were read from a single sample in a study of OX40 agonist ivuxolimab in advanced cancers. Profiling relied on immunoSEQ multiplex PCR, and the TCRdb table lists in-frame clones only, not all of them. The sample carries around 93,000 clones, about 83% recorded once. Sample: CD4+ or CD8+ T cells sorted from blood, taken in a trial of the OX40 agonist ivuxolimab. The origin of the receptors is an adult with an advanced solid tumor such as melanoma, head and neck, liver or kidney cancer. Both conserved end residues are part of each CDR3. The D gene is left open where the match is weak. A row's size may be missing; if present it is once, few, many or a size class.

cdr3_nt: TGTGCCAGCAGCAGCAACCTAGCGGGGGGCGGCAATGAGCAGTTCTTC
cdr3_aa: CASSSNLAGGGNEQFF
cdr3_length: 16
clone_size: NA
j_call: TRBJ2-1
v_call: TRBV11-3
d_call: TRBD2

cdr3_nt: TGTGCCATGGGACAGGGGGGCTCCTACAATGAGCAGTTCTTC
cdr3_aa: CAMGQGGSYNEQFF
cdr3_length: 14
clone_size: NA
j_call: TRBJ2-1
v_call: TRBV10-3
d_call: TRBD1

cdr3_nt: TGCAGCGTTGACGGCGGCGTCAGGGACAATGAGCAGTTCTTC
cdr3_aa: CSVDGGVRDNEQFF
cdr3_length: 14
clone_size: NA
j_call: TRBJ2-1
v_call: TRBV29-1
d_call: NA

cdr3_nt: TGTGCCAGCAGCCCCGGGGGGACAGGGGGCTACGAGCAGTACTTC
cdr3_aa: CASSPGGTGGYEQYF
cdr3_length: 15
clone_size: NA
j_call: TRBJ2-7
v_call: TRBV13
d_call: TRBD1

cdr3_nt: TGCGCCAGCAGCTTGGAGGGGTACTCAGAAGCTTTCTTT
cdr3_aa: CASSLEGYSEAFF
cdr3_length: 13
clone_size: NA
j_call: TRBJ1-1
v_call: TRBV5-1
d_call: NA

cdr3_nt: TGCGCCAGCAGTCAATCGGCGGAAGAGACCCAGTACTTC
cdr3_aa: CASSQSAEETQYF
cdr3_length: 13
clone_size: NA
j_call: TRBJ2-5
v_call: TRBV23-1
d_call: NA

cdr3_nt: TGTGCCACCAGCAGAGATCGGGGGGCAGGTTCACCCCTCCACTTT
cdr3_aa: CATSRDRGAGSPLHF
cdr3_length: 15
clone_size: NA
j_call: TRBJ1-6
v_call: TRBV15
d_call: NA

cdr3_nt: TGTGCCAGCAGCTTTAGCGGGAGTACGTACGAGCAGTACTTC
cdr3_aa: CASSFSGSTYEQYF
cdr3_length: 14
clone_size: NA
j_call: TRBJ2-7
v_call: TRBV7-2
d_call: TRBD2

cdr3_nt: TGTGCCAGCAGCTTAGCGAGGGTGGCTGAAGCTTTCTTT
cdr3_aa: CASSLARVAEAFF
cdr3_length: 13
clone_size: few
j_call: TRBJ1-1
v_call: TRBV11-2
d_call: NA

cdr3_nt: TGTGCCGGCGGGGGCACCGGTGAAAAACTGTTTTTT
cdr3_aa: CAGGGTGEKLFF
cdr3_length: 12
clone_size: NA
j_call: TRBJ1-4
v_call: TRBV30
d_call: NA

cdr3_nt: TGTGCCAGTAAACAGGGGGCAAGCTCACCCCTCCACTTT
cdr3_aa: CASKQGASSPLHF
cdr3_length: 13
clone_size: NA
j_call: TRBJ1-6
v_call: TRBV2
d_call: TRBD1

cdr3_nt: TGCGCCAGCAGCTTGGCTTCACCACTCCTAGCCAAAAACATTCAGTACTTC
cdr3_aa: CASSLASPLLAKNIQYF
cdr3_length: 17
clone_size: NA
j_call: TRBJ2-4
v_call: TRBV5-1
d_call: NA

cdr3_nt: TGTGCCAGCAGTATCCGGCCAGCAGGAGACACTGAAGCTTTCTTT
cdr3_aa: CASSIRPAGDTEAFF
cdr3_length: 15
clone_size: NA
j_call: TRBJ1-1
v_call: TRBV6-5
d_call: NA

cdr3_nt: TGTGCCAGCTCCCTTAGGGCGAGGGATAATTCACCCCTCCACTTT
cdr3_aa: CASSLRARDNSPLHF
cdr3_length: 15
clone_size: NA
j_call: TRBJ1-6
v_call: TRBV18
d_call: NA

cdr3_nt: TGTGCCAGCTCCGGGGCCGCGAACACTGAAGCTTTCTTT
cdr3_aa: CASSGAANTEAFF
cdr3_length: 13
clone_size: NA
j_call: TRBJ1-1
v_call: TRBV11-2
d_call: NA

cdr3_nt: TGTGCCAGCAGTTTTTCCCGGGACAGGGGAAGAGGTGAAGCTTTCTTT
cdr3_aa: CASSFSRDRGRGEAFF
cdr3_length: 16
clone_size: NA
j_call: TRBJ1-1
v_call: TRBV27
d_call: TRBD1

cdr3_nt: TGCGCCAGCAAACTAGCGGGAGAAGAGACCCAGTACTTC
cdr3_aa: CASKLAGEETQYF
cdr3_length: 13
clone_size: once
j_call: TRBJ2-5
v_call: TRBV10-2
d_call: TRBD2

cdr3_nt: TGTGCCAGCAGCTCCCAGGGGGGCCTAGAGGGCTACACCTTC
cdr3_aa: CASSSQGGLEGYTF
cdr3_length: 14
clone_size: NA
j_call: TRBJ1-2
v_call: TRBV11-2
d_call: TRBD1

cdr3_nt: TGTGCCAGCAGCGCCGCCGGCCCCAGGGGAGGCGGGGAGCTGTTTTTT
cdr3_aa: CASSAAGPRGGGELFF
cdr3_length: 16
clone_size: NA
j_call: TRBJ2-2
v_call: TRBV11-3
d_call: NA

cdr3_nt: TGCGCCAGCAGCCCGAAGGACAGGGGGCACCATGGCTACACCTTC
cdr3_aa: CASSPKDRGHHGYTF
cdr3_length: 15
clone_size: NA
j_call: TRBJ1-2
v_call: TRBV4-1
d_call: TRBD1

cdr3_nt: TGTGCCAGCAGTGATATAGGGGGATACGAGCAGTACTTC
cdr3_aa: CASSDIGGYEQYF
cdr3_length: 13
clone_size: few
j_call: TRBJ2-7
v_call: TRBV27
d_call: NA

cdr3_nt: TGTGCCAGCAGCTTAGAGTTGTCAGACGGCGACTACACCTTC
cdr3_aa: CASSLELSDGDYTF
cdr3_length: 14
clone_size: NA
j_call: TRBJ1-2
v_call: TRBV11-2
d_call: NA

cdr3_nt: TGTGCCATCAGTGAGAGGGGGGGACGAAATGGGCGACAAGAGACCCAGTACTTC
cdr3_aa: CAISERGGRNGRQETQYF
cdr3_length: 18
clone_size: NA
j_call: TRBJ2-5
v_call: TRBV10-3
d_call: NA

cdr3_nt: TGTGCCAGCAGGGACGGAGGGGGGGAGACCCAGTACTTC
cdr3_aa: CASRDGGGETQYF
cdr3_length: 13
clone_size: once
j_call: TRBJ2-5
v_call: TRBV28
d_call: NA

cdr3_nt: TGCGCCAGCAGCCCGACTGGGAGTCGGGAGACCCAGTACTTC
cdr3_aa: CASSPTGSRETQYF
cdr3_length: 14
clone_size: NA
j_call: TRBJ2-5
v_call: TRBV5-1
d_call: NA

cdr3_nt: TGTGCCAGCAGTGTGGTCGCTATAGGCACCGGGGAGCTGTTTTTT
cdr3_aa: CASSVVAIGTGELFF
cdr3_length: 15
clone_size: once
j_call: TRBJ2-2
v_call: TRBV2
d_call: NA

cdr3_nt: TGTGCCAGCAGCTTCCCCGAGTCTAGCGAGTCAACCTACGAGCAGTACTTC
cdr3_aa: CASSFPESSESTYEQYF
cdr3_length: 17
clone_size: NA
j_call: TRBJ2-7
v_call: TRBV7-4
d_call: NA

cdr3_nt: TGTGCCAGCAGCCCACAGCGGGGGCCGAACACCGGGGAGCTGTTTTTT
cdr3_aa: CASSPQRGPNTGELFF
cdr3_length: 16
clone_size: NA
j_call: TRBJ2-2
v_call: TRBV5-8
d_call: TRBD2

cdr3_nt: TGTGCCAGCAGCTTAGCCCTGGACGGGGGGAATGAGCAGTTCTTC
cdr3_aa: CASSLALDGGNEQFF
cdr3_length: 15
clone_size: NA
j_call: TRBJ2-1
v_call: TRBV11-2
d_call: TRBD2

cdr3_nt: TGTGCCATCACTCCCGGGGCTAGCGAGTCCTACGAGCAGTACTTC
cdr3_aa: CAITPGASESYEQYF
cdr3_length: 15
clone_size: once
j_call: TRBJ2-7
v_call: TRBV10-3
d_call: NA

cdr3_nt: TGTGCCAGCAGTCCCCGGACTAGTACCTACGAGCAGTACTTC
cdr3_aa: CASSPRTSTYEQYF
cdr3_length: 14
clone_size: NA
j_call: TRBJ2-7
v_call: TRBV27
d_call: TRBD2

cdr3_nt: TGTGCCAGCAGCTACCAAACAGGGGGCATCTCCTACAATGAGCAGTTCTTC
cdr3_aa: CASSYQTGGISYNEQFF
cdr3_length: 17
clone_size: NA
j_call: TRBJ2-1
v_call: TRBV7-6
d_call: TRBD1

cdr3_nt: TGTGCCAGCAGCCGATCGCAGGGGAACACTGAAGCTTTCTTT
cdr3_aa: CASSRSQGNTEAFF
cdr3_length: 14
clone_size: NA
j_call: TRBJ1-1
v_call: TRBV7-2
d_call: NA

cdr3_nt: TGTGCCAGCAGCCATAAGGCTAGCGGCAACCAAGAGACCCAGTACTTC
cdr3_aa: CASSHKASGNQETQYF
cdr3_length: 16
clone_size: NA
j_call: TRBJ2-5
v_call: TRBV11-3
d_call: TRBD2

cdr3_nt: TGTGCCAGCAGCTCCGGGACTGGGGGCACAGATACGCAGTATTTT
cdr3_aa: CASSSGTGGTDTQYF
cdr3_length: 15
clone_size: few
j_call: TRBJ2-3
v_call: TRBV5-4
d_call: NA

cdr3_nt: TGCGCCAGCAGCTTGGCAATTGGAGATACGCAGTATTTT
cdr3_aa: CASSLAIGDTQYF
cdr3_length: 13
clone_size: NA
j_call: TRBJ2-3
v_call: TRBV5-1
d_call: NA

cdr3_nt: TGTGCCAGCAGCTTGGCCGAGAGCTCTGGAAACACCATATATTTT
cdr3_aa: CASSLAESSGNTIYF
cdr3_length: 15
clone_size: NA
j_call: TRBJ1-3
v_call: TRBV5-4
d_call: NA

cdr3_nt: TGTGCCAGCAGTGCGGACAGGCGTCGGCTCATCACCCACTACAATGAGCAGTTCTTC
cdr3_aa: CASSADRRRLITHYNEQFF
cdr3_length: 19
clone_size: NA
j_call: TRBJ2-1
v_call: TRBV6-1
d_call: TRBD1

cdr3_nt: TGTGCCAGCTCTTACGGACAAGAAGAGACCCAGTACTTC
cdr3_aa: CASSYGQEETQYF
cdr3_length: 13
clone_size: NA
j_call: TRBJ2-5
v_call: TRBV18
d_call: NA

cdr3_nt: TGTGCCAGCAGCTTAGTGGGGACAGTTAATGAAAAACTGTTTTTT
cdr3_aa: CASSLVGTVNEKLFF
cdr3_length: 15
clone_size: NA
j_call: TRBJ1-4
v_call: TRBV7-2
d_call: TRBD1